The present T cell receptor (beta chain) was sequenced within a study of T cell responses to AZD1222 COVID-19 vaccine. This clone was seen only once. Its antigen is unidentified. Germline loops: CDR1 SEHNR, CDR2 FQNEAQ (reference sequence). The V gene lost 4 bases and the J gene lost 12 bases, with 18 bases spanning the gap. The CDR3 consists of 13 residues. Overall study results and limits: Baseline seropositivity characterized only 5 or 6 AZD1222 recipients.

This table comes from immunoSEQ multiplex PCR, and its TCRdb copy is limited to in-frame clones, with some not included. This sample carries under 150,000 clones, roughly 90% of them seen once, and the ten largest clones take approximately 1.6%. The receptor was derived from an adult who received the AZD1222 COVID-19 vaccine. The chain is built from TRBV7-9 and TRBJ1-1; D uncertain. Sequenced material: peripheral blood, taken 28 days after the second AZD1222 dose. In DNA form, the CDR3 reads TGTGCCAGCAGCTCTAGGACGGGCTCCGTGTCTTTCTTT. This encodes CASSSRTGSVSFF.